The next 13 T cell receptor beta chains were all read from a single sample in a study of vaccination and CD4 T cells after COVID-19. The treatment was: roughly ten-day PBMC culture with coronavirus spike peptide pools or control peptides (ViraFEST assay). Antigen specificity for these receptors is unknown. CD4+ T cells that had been cultured provided DNA sequenced with the Oncomine TCR Beta short-read assay. TCRdb reprocessed the PCR reads via MiXCR and lists one record per CDR3 protein. The sample contains fewer than 9,000 distinct CDR3 sequences, roughly 60% of which appear only once. The sample consisted of CD4+ T cells from blood, cultured in vitro. These receptors were taken from a human donor who had recovered from COVID-19.

The genes are TRBV18 and TRBJ2-3, with 7 bases matching TRBD2. The length of the CDR3 is 16 residues. V lost 2 bases and J lost 0; bases outside the gene matches: 5. Germline V CDR1 and CDR2: KGHSH, LQKENI. The CDR3 bases are TGTGCCAGCTCACCAATAGCGGGCTCTAGCACAGATACGCAGTATTTT. Amino acids: CASSPIAGSSTDTQYF.

V gene TRBV19 combines with J gene TRBJ1-1; 8 bases agree with TRBD1. With 6 bases clipped from V and 1 base from J, the junction kept 7 bases outside the gene matches. Germline V CDR1 and CDR2: LNHDA, SQIVND (reference sequence). The CDR3 length is 15 residues. The CDR3, as DNA: TGTGCCAGTAGCCCACAGGGGGGACAGAACACTGAAGCTTTCTTT. Protein: CASSPQGGQNTEAFF.

The V gene is TRBV7-2, the J gene TRBJ2-7, with D possibly being TRBD2 (6 bases). The CDR3 contains 16 residues. The V gene's germline CDR1 is SGHTA and CDR2 FQGNSA. Trimming pared 11 bases from V and 0 bases from J, leaving 23 bases between. The CDR3 reads CAARSPRGTYSYEQYF. In DNA, the CDR3 is TGTGCCGCCCGCTCCCCTCGCGGGACCTACTCCTACGAGCAGTACTTC.

This clonotype has a handful of counts. The J gene is TRBJ1-2, the V gene TRBV7-8, with 7 bases fitting TRBD1. The J segment lost 8 bases and the V segment lost 4 bases, leaving 10 bases of the junction unmatched. Germline CDR1 SGHVS, CDR2 FQNEAQ. This CDR3 comprises 14 residues. CDR3 nucleotides: TGTGCCAGCAGCTCAGGGGGGGGATTGAGGGGCTACACCTTC. This gives the protein CASSSGGGLRGYTF. The full variable domain, rest sourced from reference TRBV7-8 and TRBJ1-2, is GAGVSQSPRYKVAKRGQDVALRCDPISGHVSLFWYQQALGQGPEFLTYFQNEAQLDKSGLPSDRFFAERPEGSVSTLKIQRTQQEDSAVYLCASSSGGGLRGYTFGSGTRLTVV.

Only a few counts were recorded for this clonotype. J is TRBJ1-2 and V is TRBV11-3, with TRBD1 matching over 7 bases. CDR1 and CDR2 from the germline V gene are SGHNT and YENEEA. The CDR3 contains 14 residues. V shed 5 bases and J 0 bases; nucleotides not matched to a gene: 3. CDR3 bases: TGTGCCAGCAGCCCAGGACAGGCTAACTATGGCTACACCTTC. Encoded protein: CASSPGQANYGYTF.

This chain uses TRBV6-2 or TRBV6-3 with TRBJ2-5; possibly TRBD1 for D (6 bases). V gave up 2 bases and J gave up 3 bases, with 19 bases separating them. Looked up from germline, CDR1 is MNHEY and CDR2 is SVGEGT. CDR3 size: 17 residues. Here the CDR3 reads CASSYVAGAYEKETQYF. The CDR3 DNA reads TGTGCCAGCAGTTACGTGGCAGGGGCATATGAAAAAGAGACCCAGTACTTC.

The sample holds a few counts of this clonotype. This chain joins TRBV28 and TRBJ1-6; D gene ambiguous. Trimming shortened V by 6 bases and J by 7 bases, and 10 bases separated the two germline ends. Per the germline V gene, CDR1 is MDHEN and CDR2 is SYDVKM. This CDR3 contains 13 residues. In DNA, the CDR3 is TGTGCCAGCAGCACGGTGAGCAATTCACCCCTCCACTTT. Translating it yields CASSTVSNSPLHF.

This clonotype showed up just a few times. This rearrangement joins TRBV7-8 to TRBJ2-2; 8 nucleotides line up with TRBD2. The germline gives CDR1 SGHVS, CDR2 FQNEAQ. J was trimmed by 7 bases and V by 2 bases; bases with no gene match: 9. The CDR3 covers 16 residues. The CDR3 spells CASSLIREGRSGELFF. In DNA, the CDR3 is TGTGCCAGCAGCTTAATACGGGAGGGCCGGAGCGGGGAGCTGTTTTTT.

This clonotype was observed a single time. This sequence joins TRBV6-2 or TRBV6-3 and TRBJ1-2; 7 bases are a match to TRBD1. After removal of 6 bases from V and 4 bases from J, the junction contained 5 bases not matched to a gene. The length of the CDR3 is 13 residues. Germline-derived CDR1 and CDR2 are MNHEY and SVGEGT. The CDR3 region has the DNA TGTGCCAGCAGGCAGACAGGGTCCTATGGCTACACCTTC. This codes for CASRQTGSYGYTF.

This clonotype was recorded a few times. The chain uses TRBV6-1 and TRBJ1-5; D might be TRBD1 (5 bases). This CDR3 is 14 amino acids long. V was trimmed by 8 bases and J by 5 bases, leaving 16 bases between them. Germline loops: CDR1 MNHNS, CDR2 SASEGT. CDR3 amino acids: CASGLTGGDQPQHF. The CDR3 nucleotides are TGTGCCAGCGGCCTAACGGGGGGGGATCAGCCCCAGCATTTT.

The chain is built from TRBV6-1 and TRBJ1-6; 10 positions agree with TRBD1. Germline V gene sequence: CDR1 MNHNS, CDR2 SASEGT. This CDR3 contains 13 residues. J was trimmed by 10 bases and V by 8 bases; bases with no gene match: 5. The CDR3 is CASGTGEGSPLHF. The DNA of the CDR3 is TGTGCCAGCGGGACAGGGGAGGGGTCACCCCTCCACTTT.

The chain links TRBV27 to TRBJ2-3; 7 nucleotides agree with TRBD2. Losses at the gene ends were 5 bases for V and 5 bases for J; bases not matched to a gene: 7. The CDR3 covers 14 residues. CDR1 is MNHEY and CDR2 is SMNVEV in the germline V gene (reference sequence). The CDR3 region is CASSAWGGRDTQYF. The CDR3 coding sequence is TGTGCCAGCAGTGCATGGGGGGGGAGAGATACGCAGTATTTT.

This chain joins TRBV7-2 and TRBJ2-3; TRBD1 agrees at 7 bases. Germline V CDR1 and CDR2: SGHTA, FQGNSA. This CDR3 has 14 residues. V was clipped by 2 bases and J by 5 bases; unmatched bases: 4. For the CDR3, the DNA is TGTGCCAGCAGCTTAATCGGGGACAGAGATACGCAGTATTTT. Protein product: CASSLIGDRDTQYF. The full variable domain, rest sourced from reference TRBV7-2 and TRBJ2-3, is GAGVSQSPSNKVTEKGKDVELRCDPISGHTALYWYRQSLGQGLEFLIYFQGNSAPDKSGLPSDRFSAERTGGSVSTLTIQRTQQEDSAVYLCASSLIGDRDTQYFGPGTRLTVL.